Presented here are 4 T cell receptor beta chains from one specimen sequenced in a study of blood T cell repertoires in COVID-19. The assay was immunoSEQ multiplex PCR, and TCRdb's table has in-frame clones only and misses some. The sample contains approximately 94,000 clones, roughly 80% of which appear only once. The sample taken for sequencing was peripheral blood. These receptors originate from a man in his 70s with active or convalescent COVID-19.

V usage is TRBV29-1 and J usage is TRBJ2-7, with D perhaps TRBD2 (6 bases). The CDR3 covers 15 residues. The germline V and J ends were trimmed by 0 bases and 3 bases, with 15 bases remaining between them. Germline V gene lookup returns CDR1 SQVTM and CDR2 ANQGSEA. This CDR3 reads CSVEDQGLRGYEQYF. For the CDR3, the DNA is TGCAGCGTTGAAGATCAGGGACTTCGGGGCTACGAGCAGTACTTC.

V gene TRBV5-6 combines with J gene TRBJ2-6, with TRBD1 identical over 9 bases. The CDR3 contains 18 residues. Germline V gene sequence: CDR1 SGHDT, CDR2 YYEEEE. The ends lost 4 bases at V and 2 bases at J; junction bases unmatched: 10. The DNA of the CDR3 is TGTGCCAGCAGCCCCGGACCCGGGACAGGGACTGGGGCCAACGTCCTGACTTTC. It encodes CASSPGPGTGTGANVLTF. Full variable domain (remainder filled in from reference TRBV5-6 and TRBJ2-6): DAGVTQSPTHLIKTRGQQVTLRCSPKSGHDTVSWYQQALGQGPQFIFQYYEEEERQRGNFPDRFSGHQFPNYSSELNVNALLLGDSALYLCASSPGPGTGTGANVLTFGAGSRLTVL.

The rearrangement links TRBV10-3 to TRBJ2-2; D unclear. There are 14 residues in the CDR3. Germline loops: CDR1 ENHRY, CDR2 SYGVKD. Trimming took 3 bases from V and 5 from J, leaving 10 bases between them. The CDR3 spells CAISDSVRTGELFF. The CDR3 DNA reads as TGTGCCATCAGTGACTCAGTGAGGACCGGGGAGCTGTTTTTT.

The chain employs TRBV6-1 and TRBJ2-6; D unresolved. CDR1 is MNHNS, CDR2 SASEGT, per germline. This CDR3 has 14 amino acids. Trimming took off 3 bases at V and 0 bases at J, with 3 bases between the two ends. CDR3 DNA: TGTGCCAGCAGTGATATCTCTGGGGCCAACGTCCTGACTTTC. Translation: CASSDISGANVLTF.